Here is one T cell receptor (beta chain) with its context. Its antigen is unknown. The V end lost 3 bases, the J end lost 4 bases, and 11 bases lay between the germline ends. CDR1 is MDHEN and CDR2 is SYDVKM in the germline V gene. This CDR3 comprises 14 residues. The data belong to a study of cytomegalovirus exposure and HLA in healthy donors. Background on the study: The Caucasian-associated ancestry cluster held over 65% of some 420 genotyped donors. Regarding the study as a whole: TCR beta sequences reportedly predicted most subjects' HLA-A and HLA-B alleles accurately. Presence/absence analysis assumed near-uniform sequencing depth across donors. In a later analysis, CMV-associated beta chains were mostly HLA-associated, it appeared.

PCR used 60 Vbeta primers and 13 Jbeta primers. Profiling relied on immunoSEQ multiplex PCR, and the TCRdb table lists in-frame clones only, not all of them. The sample has about 93,000 clones, 82% seen once. Source material: PBMCs. V and J are TRBV28 and TRBJ2-3, with D possibly matching TRBD1 (6 bases). The receptor was derived from a man aged 50-60 years in good health and CMV-seronegative. The CDR3 loop reads CASSFWKGADTQYF. In DNA, the CDR3 is TGTGCCAGCAGTTTTTGGAAGGGGGCAGATACGCAGTATTTT.